The clone carrying this T cell receptor beta chain was detected a few times. This record comes from a study of sequential checkpoint blockade in melanoma. Trimming took 4 bases from V and 2 from J, leaving 3 bases between them. The CDR3 totals 13 residues. Germline assignment: CDR1 LNHDA and CDR2 SQIVND (reference sequence). Treatment meaning: randomized to nivolumab then ipilimumab (arm A) or the reverse (arm B). DNA-damaging chemotherapy had not been given to any patient beforehand. TCRdb's table, derived via immunoSEQ multiplex PCR, lists solely in-frame clones and lacks some. The profile covers 20,000 to 25,000 clones, with about 27% appearing a single time and under 8.5% taken by the ten largest.

The source is a human donor with melanoma. The sequenced sample was tumor tissue (inferred from file names), obtained from a patient given nivolumab and ipilimumab in sequence. The V gene is TRBV19, the J gene TRBJ2-6, with D hard to call. The CDR3 spells CASSSAGANVLTF. The CDR3 region has the DNA TGTGCCAGTAGTAGTGCTGGGGCCAACGTCCTGACTTTC. Combining the CDR3 with reference TRBV19 and TRBJ2-6 gives the whole variable domain DGGITQSPKYLFRKEGQNVTLSCEQNLNHDAMYWYRQDPGQGLRLIYYSQIVNDFQKGDIAEGYSVSREKKESFPLTVTSAQKNPTAFYLCASSSAGANVLTFGAGSRLTVL.